The T cell receptor (beta chain) under discussion was sequenced for a study of human T cells and chemical hapten exposure. Turning to the study itself: Sensitization used 2% DPC on roughly 2 cm by roughly 2 cm upper inner arm skin. Findings and caveats of the study: Among TCRs, those above 1 in 1000 frequency were unaffected by DPC sensitization. Against controls, expanded TCRs gave rise to significantly more large CDR3 similarity clusters.

TCRdb used MiXCR to reprocess the RACE reads, holding one entry per CDR3 protein. The profile shows about 160,000 distinct CDR3 sequences, about a quarter of them singletons. As to time point: patch test 3, about 24 weeks after DPC sensitization. Treatment of the sample: therapeutic diphenylcyclopropenone sensitization with weekly scalp DPC. About this clonotype: Antigen: not known.

Trimming took 3 bases from V and 10 from J, leaving 10 bases between them. Per germline, CDR1 DFQATT and CDR2 SNEGSKA (reference sequence). The CDR3 is made up of 12 amino acids. This TCR derives from a woman younger than 35 with alopecia areata. Some clones in this sample may be carry-over from other donors' samples. The rearrangement links TRBV20-1 to TRBJ1-6; D call uncertain. Sequenced here: whole blood, sampled in connection with sensitization to the hapten diphenylcyclopropenone (DPC). The CDR3 is CSASMLSSPLHF. The CDR3 DNA is TGCAGTGCTAGTATGTTGTCGTCACCCCTCCACTTT.